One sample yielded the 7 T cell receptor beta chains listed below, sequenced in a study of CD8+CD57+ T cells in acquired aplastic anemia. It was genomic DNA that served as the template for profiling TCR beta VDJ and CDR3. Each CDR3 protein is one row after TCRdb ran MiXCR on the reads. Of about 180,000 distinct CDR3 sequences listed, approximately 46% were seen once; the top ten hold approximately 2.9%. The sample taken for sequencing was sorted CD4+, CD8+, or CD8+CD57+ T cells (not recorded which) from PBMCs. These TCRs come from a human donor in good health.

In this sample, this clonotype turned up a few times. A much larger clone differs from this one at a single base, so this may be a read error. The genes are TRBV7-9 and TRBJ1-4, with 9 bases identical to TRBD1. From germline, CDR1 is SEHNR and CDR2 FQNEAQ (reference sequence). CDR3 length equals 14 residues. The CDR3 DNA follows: TGTGCCAGCAACTTAGGGACAGGGAATGAAAAACTGTTTTTT. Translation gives CASNLGTGNEKLFF.

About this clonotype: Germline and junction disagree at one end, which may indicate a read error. CDR3 nucleotides: TGTGCCAGCAGCCAGAATGAAAAGCTGTTTTTT. This gives the protein CASSQNEKLFF. The chain recombines TRBV14 with TRBJ1-4; D call uncertain. Germline V gene lookup returns CDR1 SGHDN and CDR2 FVKESK. The length of the CDR3 is 11 residues.

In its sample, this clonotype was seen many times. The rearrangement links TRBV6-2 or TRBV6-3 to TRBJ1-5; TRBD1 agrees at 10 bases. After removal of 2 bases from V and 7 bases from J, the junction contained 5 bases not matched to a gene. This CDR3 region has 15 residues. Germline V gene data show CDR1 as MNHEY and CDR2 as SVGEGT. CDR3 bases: TGTGCCAGCAGTTACCGGGACAGGGGACGACAGCCCCAGCATTTT. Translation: CASSYRDRGRQPQHF.

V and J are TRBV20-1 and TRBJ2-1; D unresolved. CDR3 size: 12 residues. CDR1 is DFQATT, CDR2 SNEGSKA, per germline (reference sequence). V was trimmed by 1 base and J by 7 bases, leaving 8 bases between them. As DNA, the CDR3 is TGCAGTGCTAGAGTTCAGGAAAATGAGCAGTTCTTC. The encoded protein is CSARVQENEQFF.

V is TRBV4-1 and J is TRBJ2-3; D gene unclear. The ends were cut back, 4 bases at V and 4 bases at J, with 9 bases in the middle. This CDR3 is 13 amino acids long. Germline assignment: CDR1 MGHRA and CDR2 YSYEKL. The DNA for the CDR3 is TGCGCCAGCAGCCCAGGCGAGGCAGATACGCAGTATTTT. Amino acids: CASSPGEADTQYF.

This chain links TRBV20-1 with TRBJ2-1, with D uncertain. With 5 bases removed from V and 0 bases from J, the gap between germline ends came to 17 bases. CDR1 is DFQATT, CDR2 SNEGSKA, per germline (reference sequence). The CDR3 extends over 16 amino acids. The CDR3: CSAGTYFDSSYNEQFF. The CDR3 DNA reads TGCAGTGCTGGAACTTACTTCGATAGCTCCTACAATGAGCAGTTCTTC.

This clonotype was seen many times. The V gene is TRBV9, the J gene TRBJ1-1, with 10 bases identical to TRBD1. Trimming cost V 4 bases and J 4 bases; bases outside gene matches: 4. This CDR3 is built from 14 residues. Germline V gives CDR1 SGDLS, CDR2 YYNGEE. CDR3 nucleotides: TGTGCCAGCAGCTTCCGGGACAGGGGCACTGAAGCTTTCTTT. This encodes CASSFRDRGTEAFF.